The present T cell receptor beta chain was sequenced within a study of cytomegalovirus exposure and HLA in healthy donors. Study-level results: TRBV6-2, TRBV6-3 and other indistinguishable V segments were excluded. Many donors carried some public TCRs, although rarity characterized most TCR sequences. Information on immune exposure was restricted to one variable (CMV serostatus).

As for this clone: Its cognate antigen is unknown.

The CDR3 is made up of 15 amino acids. The V end was cut by 4 bases, the J end by 2 bases, with 14 bases between. Germline loops: CDR1 MRHNA, CDR2 SNTAGT. The primer mix had 60 Vbeta and 13 Jbeta primers. Libraries were prepared by immunoSEQ multiplex PCR; TCRdb keeps only in-frame clonotypes and omits some of them. This sample has roughly 120,000 clones, with around three quarters found just once. The sample comprised PBMCs. The clonotype was recovered from a male donor in good health and CMV-seronegative. The chain carries TRBV6-4 and TRBJ1-1; the D gene is possibly TRBD1 (6 bases). The DNA of the CDR3 is TGTGCCAGCAGTGTCAGGGGCGGGGGAAACACTGAAGCTTTCTTT. As protein: CASSVRGGGNTEAFF.